A selection of T cell receptor beta chains follows, all from one sample in a study of cytotoxic CD8 clonotypes in ibrutinib-treated CLL. Sequencing was performed with immunoSEQ multiplex PCR; in TCRdb, only in-frame clones are kept and a portion is missing. The data contain 250,000 to 350,000 clones, around 77% of them singletons. The sequencing used PBMCs, collected at disease progression, from a patient treated with ibrutinib. The receptors stem from a human donor with chronic lymphocytic leukemia. Both conserved end residues are part of each CDR3. The order of the fields is V gene, D gene, clone size, J gene, CDR3 DNA, CDR3 protein. The D gene is left open where the match is weak. Clone size, where shown, is once, few, many, or a class for clones that have expanded.

TRBV20-1	-	once	TRBJ1-1	TGCAGTGCTAGTGGGGGCCAGGGGACTTTCTTT	CSASGGQGTFF
TRBV18	TRBD1	-	TRBJ1-2	TGTGCCAGCTCAGACTACACCGGGACAGGGCGAGGCTACACCTTC	CASSDYTGTGRGYTF
TRBV6-5	-	many	TRBJ2-3	TGTGCCAGCAGGGATACAGGGACCGATACGCAGTATTTT	CASRDTGTDTQYF
TRBV18	TRBD2	-	TRBJ2-2	TGTGCCAGCTCACCAGGGAGGACTAGCGGGGGCACCGGGGAGCTGTTTTTT	CASSPGRTSGGTGELFF
TRBV27	-	-	TRBJ2-7	TGTGCCAGCAGTTTGAAGGCAGGGCACGAGCAGTACTTC	CASSLKAGHEQYF
TRBV28	TRBD1	-	TRBJ2-5	TGTGCCAGCAGTAGTGGACAGGGAAGGTACCAAGAGACCCAGTACTTC	CASSSGQGRYQETQYF
TRBV9	TRBD1	-	TRBJ1-2	TGTGCCAGCAGCGTAGGGGCAGGGACAGGGGGCGGCTATGGCTACACCTTC	CASSVGAGTGGGYGYTF
TRBV5-8	TRBD1	once	TRBJ2-7	TGTGCCAGCAGCTCAGGGGGCTACGAGCAGTACTTC	CASSSGGYEQYF
TRBV2	-	-	TRBJ2-5	TGTGCCAGCAGTGAGGGAGTCGGGGAGACCCAGTACTTC	CASSEGVGETQYF
TRBV4-1	TRBD2	-	TRBJ2-5	TGCGCCAGCAGCCCGGGGACTAGCGGGGGCCAAGAGACCCAGTACTTC	CASSPGTSGGQETQYF
TRBV5-1	TRBD1	-	TRBJ2-7	TGCGCCAGCAGCTTGGCACAGGGGGGCACCTCCTACGAGCAGTACTTC	CASSLAQGGTSYEQYF
TRBV5-1	-	-	TRBJ2-7	TGCGCCAGCAGCACGGTCCGGGCCGAGGAGCAGTACTTC	CASSTVRAEEQYF
TRBV7-8	-	-	TRBJ1-4	TGTGCCAGCAGCTTTTCCCCTGGGGCAGGCGAAAAACTGTTTTTT	CASSFSPGAGEKLFF
TRBV28	-	-	TRBJ1-3	TGTGCCAGCAGGATCACGAACACCATATATTTT	CASRITNTIYF
TRBV4-1	-	-	TRBJ1-1	TGCGCCAGCAGCCAAGTCAAAACGCCTCCGGGTCCCTACACTGAAGCTTTCTTT	CASSQVKTPPGPYTEAFF
TRBV4-1	TRBD1	-	TRBJ1-1	TGCGCCAGCAGCCAAGATCAGGACAGGGGGCCCTTTAACACTGAAGCTTTCTTT	CASSQDQDRGPFNTEAFF
TRBV4-1	-	-	TRBJ1-2	TGCGCCAGCAGCCAAGAGAGGACAGATGGTCTCTATGGCTACACCTTC	CASSQERTDGLYGYTF
TRBV5-1	-	-	TRBJ1-2	TGCGCCAGCAGCTTTGGTTCGTGGGGAGGTGACTATGGCTACACCTTC	CASSFGSWGGDYGYTF
TRBV10-2	-	-	TRBJ1-2	TGCGCCAGCAGCCGGACGCCGCGCTATGGCTACACCTTC	CASSRTPRYGYTF
TRBV10-3	TRBD1	-	TRBJ2-7	TGTGCCATCACCGGGACAGACTCCTACGAGCAGTACTTC	CAITGTDSYEQYF
TRBV18	-	-	TRBJ1-3	TGTGCCAGCTCACTTACAGGGGGAAACACCATATATTTT	CASSLTGGNTIYF
TRBV9	TRBD1	-	TRBJ1-2	TGTGCCAGCAGCCCAGGGGGCGCTTATGGCTACACCTTC	CASSPGGAYGYTF
TRBV5-1	-	-	TRBJ1-6	TGCGCCAGCAGCTTGGGGCAGGGCCTTAATTCACCCCTCCACTTT	CASSLGQGLNSPLHF
TRBV29-1	TRBD2	-	TRBJ2-1	TGCAGCGTTCGGCCGACTAGCGGTCAATACAATGAGCAGTTCTTC	CSVRPTSGQYNEQFF
TRBV2	TRBD2	-	TRBJ2-5	TGTGCCAGCAGTGAATGGGGGGGGAAAGAGACCCAGTACTTC	CASSEWGGKETQYF
TRBV4-1	TRBD1	-	TRBJ2-1	TGCGCCAGCAGGACGCCGGGACAGGGGAGAAAAGTGTCCTACAATGAGCAGTTCTTC	CASRTPGQGRKVSYNEQFF
TRBV19	-	few	TRBJ1-2	TGTGCCAGTAGTATACAGGTATCGAACTATGGCTACACCTTC	CASSIQVSNYGYTF
TRBV19	-	once	TRBJ1-5	TGTGCCAGTAGTATACAGATTTTCAATCAGCCCCAGCATTTT	CASSIQIFNQPQHF
TRBV19	-	few	TRBJ1-5	TGTGCCACCGAGGGGGACAATCAGCCCCAGCATTTT	CATEGDNQPQHF
TRBV7-9	-	-	TRBJ2-2	TGTGCCGGTGACGGACTAACCAACACCGGGGAGCTGTTTTTT	CAGDGLTNTGELFF
TRBV19	-	-	TRBJ1-4	TGTGCCAGTAGAGTCGTCGCAGCGCCTAATAATGAAAAACTGTTTTTT	CASRVVAAPNNEKLFF
TRBV2	-	-	TRBJ2-5	TGTGCCAGCAGTGTAGAGGGACAAGAGACCCAGTACTTC	CASSVEGQETQYF
TRBV28	TRBD2	-	TRBJ2-4	TGTGCCAGCGGAATCCAGCGGGGGGTGGCCAAAAACATTCAGTACTTC	CASGIQRGVAKNIQYF
TRBV29-1	TRBD2	-	TRBJ2-3	TGCAGCGTTGAAGATCGATATAGCGGGAGAGGCACAGATACGCAGTATTTT	CSVEDRYSGRGTDTQYF
TRBV11-3	-	once	TRBJ2-3	TGTGCCAGCAGCAAGGGCAGCACAGATACGCAGTATTTT	CASSKGSTDTQYF
TRBV9	-	-	TRBJ2-1	TGTGCCAGCAGCGAGCGAGGGAATGAGCAGTTCTTC	CASSERGNEQFF
TRBV6-6	-	once	TRBJ2-5	TGTGCCAGCAGTTACTCGTGGCAGGGGCAAGAGACCCAGTACTTC	CASSYSWQGQETQYF
TRBV18	TRBD1	-	TRBJ1-5	TGTGCCAGCTCGCGCACAGGGGGCGAAAATCAGCCCCAGCATTTT	CASSRTGGENQPQHF
TRBV4-3	-	-	TRBJ2-3	TGCGCCAGCAGTCAAAGGACATACACAGATACGCAGTATTTT	CASSQRTYTDTQYF
TRBV10-3	TRBD1	once	TRBJ2-7	TGTGCCATCAGTGAGGAGGGGACAGGCTCCTACGAGCAGTACTTC	CAISEEGTGSYEQYF
TRBV2	-	-	TRBJ2-3	TGTGCCAGCAGTGTCGAGCGGACCAACCCAGATACGCAGTATTTT	CASSVERTNPDTQYF
TRBV7-6	TRBD1	-	TRBJ2-3	TGTGCCAGCAGCTTAGAAGGGACAGCCACAGATACGCAGTATTTT	CASSLEGTATDTQYF
TRBV4-1	TRBD1	-	TRBJ1-1	TGCGCCAGCAGCGCCGGACAGGGGCCATACACTGAAGCTTTCTTT	CASSAGQGPYTEAFF
TRBV11-2	-	-	TRBJ2-2	TGTGCCAGCAGCCGAAACAGGGTTGAGCTGTTTTTT	CASSRNRVELFF
TRBV7-2	TRBD2	-	TRBJ2-3	TGTGCCAGCAGCCGGACTAGCGTGACGGGAGATACGCAGTATTTT	CASSRTSVTGDTQYF
TRBV2	-	once	TRBJ2-1	TGTGCCAGCAGCGACCAGGGGGGAGCGCACTCCTACAATGAGCAGTTCTTC	CASSDQGGAHSYNEQFF
TRBV19	TRBD2	once	TRBJ2-1	TGTGCCAGTAAAACACTAGCGGGGATCAATGAGCAGTTCTTC	CASKTLAGINEQFF